Presented here are 9 T cell receptor beta chains from one specimen sequenced in a study of OX40 agonist ivuxolimab in advanced cancers. Measured with immunoSEQ multiplex PCR; TCRdb has only the in-frame clones, and not every one. The sample consists of around 100,000 clones, around 90% of them appearing once. The material was CD4+ or CD8+ T cells sorted from blood, obtained in a trial of the OX40 agonist ivuxolimab. These receptors were collected from an adult with an advanced solid tumor such as melanoma, head and neck, liver or kidney cancer.

This sequence joins TRBV29-1 and TRBJ2-3; 7 positions match TRBD1. The CDR3 is 13 residues long. V dropped 6 bases and J dropped 6; count of bases not matched to a gene: 9. Germline V gene lookup returns CDR1 SQVTM and CDR2 ANQGSEA. Here the CDR3 reads CSVTGTVWDTQYF. The CDR3, as DNA: TGCAGCGTCACCGGGACAGTTTGGGATACGCAGTATTTT.

The V call is TRBV6-1, the J call TRBJ1-4; D unclear. The CDR3 has 12 residues. Trimming took off 10 bases at V and 6 bases at J, with 12 bases between the two ends. CDR1 MNHNS and CDR2 SASEGT come from the germline V gene. The CDR3 DNA sequence: TGTGCCAACTCCGGGTTGGATGAAAAACTGTTTTTT. As protein: CANSGLDEKLFF.

This clone was seen once. One end of the junction is discordant with germline, which a read error may explain. The genes are TRBV4-2 and TRBJ1-1; D is unresolved. This CDR3 has 18 residues. In germline, CDR1 is LGHNA, CDR2 YNFKEQ. CDR3 loop: CTSSQEFWVQRGNTEAFF. CDR3 sequence (DNA): TGTACCAGCAGCCAAGAGTTTTGGGTCCAGCGCGGGAACACTGAAGCTTTCTTT.

This chain links TRBV30 with TRBJ2-1; D may be TRBD1 (5 bases). CDR1 and CDR2 (germline): GTSNPN, SVGIG (reference sequence). Trimming left V 0 bases short and J 4 bases short, with 19 bases between. The CDR3 has 17 amino acids. Written as DNA, the CDR3 is TGTGCCTGGAGTGTATTGGTCTTGGACAAGCCGTACAATGAGCAGTTCTTC. It translates to CAWSVLVLDKPYNEQFF.

The chain couples TRBV6-6 to TRBJ2-1; 9 bases align to TRBD1. The V segment lost 6 bases and the J segment 5 bases; nucleotides outside the gene matches: 8. Germline V gene data show CDR1 as MNHNY and CDR2 as SVGAGI (reference sequence). This CDR3 has 15 residues. CDR3 sequence reads: CASRNTGQGNNEQFF. The DNA for the CDR3 is TGTGCCAGCAGAAACACGGGACAGGGCAACAATGAGCAGTTCTTC.

This clone came up a few times. The chain is built from TRBV15 and TRBJ2-7; weak D call: TRBD1 (5 bases). From germline, CDR1 is LNHNV and CDR2 YYDKDF (reference sequence). The ends were cut back, 0 bases at V and 6 bases at J, with 9 bases in the middle. The CDR3 has 13 residues. CDR3: CATSRDLQGEQYF. As DNA, the CDR3 is TGTGCCACCAGCAGAGATCTCCAGGGCGAGCAGTACTTC.

The V and J genes are TRBV5-1 and TRBJ2-7; 7 positions match TRBD1. The CDR3 spans 15 residues. Losses at the gene ends were 0 bases for V and 6 bases for J; bases not matched to a gene: 9. Germline values: CDR1 SGHRS, CDR2 YFSETQ. CDR3 in amino acids: CASSLEGQLKGEQYF. CDR3 nucleotide sequence: TGCGCCAGCAGCTTGGAGGGACAGCTTAAGGGCGAGCAGTACTTC.

V gene TRBV19 combines with J gene TRBJ2-5; D ambiguous. Germline V gives CDR1 LNHDA, CDR2 SQIVND (reference sequence). The CDR3 runs 14 residues. Between the trimmed V and J ends, which lost 1 base and 1 base, there was a span of 7 bases. CDR3 loop: CASSIGQFQETQYF. In DNA, the CDR3 is TGTGCCAGTAGTATAGGGCAGTTCCAAGAGACCCAGTACTTC.

This chain connects TRBV4-1 to TRBJ2-5; TRBD2 matches 10 bases. The germline V gene has CDR1 MGHRA and CDR2 YSYEKL. The CDR3 sequence is 16 residues long. V shed 1 base and J 2 bases; nucleotides not matched to a gene: 4. CDR3 sequence reads: CASSQGLAGMQETQYF. In DNA, the CDR3 is TGCGCCAGCAGCCAAGGACTAGCGGGTATGCAAGAGACCCAGTACTTC.